A single sample gave rise to the 24 T cell receptor beta chains below, sequenced in a study of T-cell memory formation after mild COVID-19. TCRdb re-called the 5' RACE reads with MiXCR, one entry per CDR3 protein. Found here are 350,000 to 550,000 distinct CDR3 sequences, roughly 18% of them singletons; the top ten hold 20% to 25%. Sequencing was performed on PBMCs or a T cell subset sorted from them (not recorded which). The receptors were gathered from a man between 18 and 35 years old who had mild COVID-19 (a few samples of this study predate the infection). Cell type and time point are not known.

Comment on this clonotype: A much bigger clone sits one base away, suggesting this may be a read error. The rearrangement links TRBV15 to TRBJ2-5; D unclear. V was pared by 6 bases and J by 5 bases, with 10 bases between. Germline-derived CDR1 and CDR2 are LNHNV and YYDKDF (reference sequence). CDR3 length: 12 residues. CDR3 sequence (DNA): TGTGCCACCAGGGGGTGTGGGGAGACCCAGTACTTC. As protein: CATRGCGETQYF.

A few counts support this clonotype. This chain connects TRBV21-1 to TRBJ2-7. TRBV21-1 is marked as a pseudogene. This CDR3 has 11 residues. In DNA form, the CDR3 reads TGTGCCAGCAGTAGGTACTACGAGCAGTACGTC. It yields the protein CASSRYYEQYV.

The chain's CDR3 is CASSLTTPGGMTDTQYF. The CDR3 nucleotides read TGTGCCAGCAGCTTGACCACCCCCGGGGGGATGACAGATACGCAGTATTTT. The chain joins TRBV7-6 to TRBJ2-3; the match to TRBD2 covers 7 bases. CDR3 length: 17 residues. Germline CDR1 SGHVS, CDR2 FNYEAQ. Trimming cost V 3 bases and J 3 bases; bases outside gene matches: 12.

In its sample, this clonotype was seen many times. CDR3 sequence (DNA): TGCGCCAGCAGCTTGGATCCGGGAAGGGGACAGCCCCAGCATTTT. Encoded protein: CASSLDPGRGQPQHF. V and J are TRBV5-1 and TRBJ1-5; tentative D call: TRBD1 (5 bases). V was clipped by 0 bases and J by 7 bases, with 14 bases between them. Germline V gene lookup returns CDR1 SGHRS and CDR2 YFSETQ. The CDR3 totals 15 residues.

As DNA, the CDR3 is TGTGCCAGCAGCCGACAGCTAGATACGCAGTATTTT. Translation: CASSRQLDTQYF. V gene TRBV12-3 or TRBV12-4 combines with J gene TRBJ2-3, with D possibly being TRBD1 (5 bases). This CDR3 comprises 12 residues. Between the trimmed V and J ends, which lost 6 bases and 5 bases, there was a span of 9 bases.

This clonotype was detected only a few times. The chain uses TRBV6-5 and TRBJ2-3; the match to TRBD2 covers 9 bases. Germline-derived CDR1 and CDR2 are MNHEY and SVGAGI. This CDR3 contains 17 residues. Trimming took 2 bases from V and 2 from J; bases not matched to a gene: 8. This CDR3 reads CASSYSAGGHDTDTQYF. DNA of the CDR3: TGTGCCAGCAGTTACAGCGCGGGGGGGCATGACACAGATACGCAGTATTTT.

The genes are TRBV4-1 and TRBJ1-1; TRBD1 matches 7 bases. This CDR3 has 15 amino acids. J was trimmed by 4 bases and V by 3 bases; bases with no gene match: 8. Germline V gene data show CDR1 as MGHRA and CDR2 as YSYEKL. CDR3 coding DNA: TGCGCCAGCAGCCAGGCGACAGGGACTGGCACTGAAGCTTTCTTT. Protein product: CASSQATGTGTEAFF.

This clonotype was detected ten times or more. The V gene is TRBV11-2, the J gene TRBJ1-5; no clear D gene. CDR1 is SGHAT, CDR2 FQNNGV, per germline. The V and J ends lost 4 bases and 5 bases respectively, with 9 bases between them. This CDR3 has 13 amino acids. The CDR3 DNA reads as TGTGCCAGCAGCTCGGACCGAGATCAGCCCCAGCATTTT. Encoded protein: CASSSDRDQPQHF.

The CDR3 nucleotides read TGTGCCAGCAGTGAAGGCCCCGGGGGGACTTCGTACGAGCAGTACTTC. Its translation: CASSEGPGGTSYEQYF. The rearrangement links TRBV2 to TRBJ2-7; 7 nucleotides line up with TRBD2. Germline V gives CDR1 SNHLY, CDR2 FYNNEI. CDR3 length equals 16 residues. J gave up 4 bases and V 1 base, and 10 bases lay outside the gene matches. The full variable domain, completed using reference TRBV2 and TRBJ2-7, is EPEVTQTPSHQVTQMGQEVILRCVPISNHLYFYWYRQILGQKVEFLVSFYNNEISEKSEIFDDQFSVERPDGSNFTLKIRSTKLEDSAMYFCASSEGPGGTSYEQYFGPGTRLTVT.

The rearrangement uses TRBV12-3 or TRBV12-4 and TRBJ1-1; D unresolved. V lost 6 bases to trimming and J lost 1 base, with 18 bases between them. The CDR3 has 16 amino acids. DNA of the CDR3: TGTGCCAGCAGGACCGCAGGAGAAAATAGGAACACTGAAGCTTTCTTT. Its translation: CASRTAGENRNTEAFF.

This chain joins TRBV11-3 and TRBJ2-2; D is perhaps TRBD2 (6 bases). V gave up 5 bases and J gave up 7 bases, with 17 bases separating them. This CDR3 has 15 amino acids. Per germline, CDR1 SGHNT and CDR2 YENEEA. Here the CDR3 DNA reads TGTGCCAGCAGCCCCGGGGGAGGAAGAGTCGGGGAGCTGTTTTTT. This encodes CASSPGGGRVGELFF.

This clonotype appeared many times. The chain links TRBV29-1 to TRBJ1-2; no clear D gene. V was clipped by 3 bases and J by 7 bases, with 12 bases between them. Per germline, CDR1 SQVTM and CDR2 ANQGSEA. The CDR3 runs to 12 residues. The CDR3 DNA sequence: TGCAGCGTTGATCCTGGGGTGGCTGGCTACACCTTC. Amino acids: CSVDPGVAGYTF. Variable domain in full (rest from reference TRBV29-1 and TRBJ1-2): SAVISQKPSRDICQRGTSLTIQCQVDSQVTMMFWYRQQPGQSLTLIATANQGSEATYESGFVIDKFPISRPNLTFSTLTVSNMSPEDSSIYLCSVDPGVAGYTFGSGTRLTVV.

The gene calls are TRBV7-2 and TRBJ1-2; D is unresolved. The V end was cut by 5 bases, the J end by 8 bases, with 18 bases between. From germline, CDR1 is SGHTA and CDR2 FQGNSA. The CDR3 spans 14 residues. The CDR3 bases are TGTGCCAGCAGCGAACTAGACCTCTCAGAAGGCTACACCTTC. Residues: CASSELDLSEGYTF. Variable domain in full (rest from reference TRBV7-2 and TRBJ1-2): GAGVSQSPSNKVTEKGKDVELRCDPISGHTALYWYRQSLGQGLEFLIYFQGNSAPDKSGLPSDRFSAERTGGSVSTLTIQRTQQEDSAVYLCASSELDLSEGYTFGSGTRLTVV.

This clonotype was detected ten times or more. The chain is built from TRBV10-3 and TRBJ2-7; unclear D gene. The germline V gene has CDR1 ENHRY and CDR2 SYGVKD. V lost 8 bases to trimming and J lost 7 bases, with 15 bases between them. There are 12 residues in the CDR3. The CDR3 here is CAIAGDAGEQYV. CDR3 bases: TGTGCCATCGCAGGTGACGCTGGGGAGCAGTACGTC.

CDR3 coding DNA: TGTGCCAGCAGTCGACGGACGGCTAGCCAAGAGACCCAGTACTTC. It is translated as CASSRRTASQETQYF. The chain recombines TRBV28 with TRBJ2-5; no clear D gene. From germline, CDR1 is MDHEN and CDR2 SYDVKM. CDR3 size: 15 residues. Trimming took 5 bases from V and 1 from J, leaving 14 bases between them.

This clonotype has a handful of counts. The rearrangement links TRBV7-3 to TRBJ2-5; D gene unclear. Trimming stripped 3 bases from V and 3 bases from J, with 20 bases between. The CDR3 spans 17 residues. The germline CDR1 and CDR2 sequences are SGHTA and FQGTGA. CDR3 sequence reads: CASSLNPDGKTEETQYF. DNA for the CDR3: TGTGCCAGCAGCTTGAATCCCGACGGAAAAACTGAAGAGACCCAGTACTTC.

This clonotype was detected many times. V and J are TRBV7-2 and TRBJ1-1; D call uncertain. The CDR3 is 12 amino acids. Per the germline V gene, CDR1 is SGHTA and CDR2 is FQGNSA. Trimming took 2 bases from V and 6 from J, leaving 7 bases between them. The CDR3 coding sequence is TGTGCCAGCAGCTTATATTTCTCTGAAGCTTTCTTT. This translates into CASSLYFSEAFF.

In its sample, this clonotype was seen a few times. This rearrangement joins TRBV7-2 to TRBJ2-5; 11 bases map to TRBD1. Trimming cost V 4 bases and J 4 bases; bases outside gene matches: 11. Germline V CDR1 and CDR2: SGHTA, FQGNSA. This CDR3 has 17 residues. As DNA, the CDR3 is TGTGCCAGCAGCTCCCTGGGAGGACAGGGGGCGCGAGAGACCCAGTACTTC. Protein: CASSSLGGQGARETQYF.

The chain couples TRBV20-1 to TRBJ2-3; 9 bases are shared with TRBD2. CDR3 length: 13 amino acids. Germline trimming cut 7 bases from V and 4 bases from J; bases unmatched to any gene: 6. CDR1 is DFQATT, CDR2 SNEGSKA, per germline (reference sequence). The CDR3 protein is CSGPGLAADTQYF. In nucleotides, the CDR3 is TGCAGTGGCCCGGGACTAGCCGCAGATACGCAGTATTTT.

This clonotype was picked up a small number of times. The chain uses TRBV2 and TRBJ2-5; D perhaps matches TRBD2 (6 bases). V was cut by 6 bases and J by 2 bases, with 19 bases left in between. Germline CDR1 is SNHLY and CDR2 is FYNNEI. The CDR3 extends over 16 amino acids. The CDR3 DNA reads TGTGCCAGCAGGGGCGATCGGGGGATTCGGCAAGAGACCCAGTACTTC. It specifies CASRGDRGIRQETQYF.

This clonotype was observed a few times. J is TRBJ1-6 and V is TRBV5-8, with a weak D call TRBD1 (5 bases). V shed 2 bases and J shed 9 bases, with 6 bases lying between them. The CDR3 length is 12 residues. Germline CDR1 is SGHTS and CDR2 is YDEGEE. CDR3 bases: TGTGCCAGCAGCTTTAGGGGTTCACCCCTCCACTTT. Amino acids: CASSFRGSPLHF.

The chain uses TRBV10-2 and TRBJ1-1; D remains ambiguous. CDR1 WSHSY and CDR2 SAAADI come from the germline V gene. The CDR3 runs 13 residues. The V and J ends lost 2 bases and 5 bases respectively, with 9 bases between them. The CDR3 loop reads CASSEGRVTEAFF. The CDR3 nucleotides read TGCGCCAGCAGTGAGGGTAGGGTAACTGAAGCTTTCTTT.

A few counts support this clonotype. The J gene is TRBJ1-1, the V gene TRBV6-1; D is ambiguous. CDR3 size: 13 residues. Germline assignment: CDR1 MNHNS and CDR2 SASEGT. V lost 4 bases to trimming and J lost 7 bases, with 13 bases between them. The CDR3 here is CASSVFSVYEAFF. The DNA of the CDR3 is TGTGCCAGCAGTGTTTTCTCGGTGTATGAAGCTTTCTTT.

The V gene is TRBV20-1, the J gene TRBJ2-6; D not resolved. The CDR3 covers 16 residues. The germline V gene has CDR1 DFQATT and CDR2 SNEGSKA (reference sequence). V was pared by 1 base and J by 2 bases, with 12 bases between. The CDR3 spells CSARVSIITGANVLTF. The CDR3 nucleotides read TGCAGTGCTAGAGTTTCCATCATCACTGGGGCCAACGTCCTGACTTTC.